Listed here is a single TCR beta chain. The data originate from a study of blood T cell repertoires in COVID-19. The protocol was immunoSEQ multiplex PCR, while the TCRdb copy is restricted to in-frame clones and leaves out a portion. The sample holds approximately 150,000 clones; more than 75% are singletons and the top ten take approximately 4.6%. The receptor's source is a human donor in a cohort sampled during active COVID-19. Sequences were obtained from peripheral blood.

CDR3 amino acids: CATSRSNTGELFF. In DNA, the CDR3 is TGTGCCACCAGTCGGTCGAACACCGGGGAGCTGTTTTTT. The gene calls are TRBV24-1 and TRBJ2-2; D remains ambiguous. Trimming pared 6 bases from V and 0 bases from J, leaving 4 bases between. Germline lookup yields CDR1 KGHDR and CDR2 SFDVKD. This CDR3 has 13 amino acids.